The present T cell receptor (beta chain) was sequenced within a study of Graves' ophthalmopathy and Graves' hyperthyroidism. Amplified TCR beta CDR3 regions were obtained using RNA transcripts as template. Scientists carried out first-round RT-PCR using HTBI primers and then a second-round multiplex PCR. One entry per CDR3 protein, called by TCRdb with MiXCR from the multiplex PCR reads. The table lists about 590,000 distinct CDR3 sequences, less than 45% of them singletons, with about 4.6% in the top ten. This clonotype was recorded at least ten times. This CDR3 spans 17 amino acids. The germline CDR1 and CDR2 sequences are SEHNR and FQNEAQ (reference sequence). V lost 5 bases and J 0 bases, leaving 14 bases between the germline ends.

The TCR was taken from an adult man with Graves' hyperthyroidism. Material for sequencing was peripheral blood or thyroid tissue (not recorded which). The genes are TRBV7-9 and TRBJ2-6, with D possibly being TRBD1 (5 bases). The CDR3 DNA sequence: TGTGCCAGCAGCCCTGGAACAGGTAGCTCTGGGGCCAACGTCCTGACTTTC. It is translated as CASSPGTGSSGANVLTF.